The clone carrying this T cell receptor (beta chain) appeared many times. This sample is drawn from a study of read filtering for tumor transcriptome and immune sequencing. The V end was cut by 5 bases, the J end by 5 bases, with 15 bases between. This CDR3 spans 14 amino acids. Germline CDR1 is SEHNR and CDR2 is FQNEAQ (reference sequence). Molecular barcoded adaptors covering alpha/delta and beta/gamma chains were used on 400 to 450 ng RNA. MiXCR, applied by TCRdb to the reads, yields one record per CDR3 protein. The data hold tens of thousands of distinct CDR3 sequences, with under 25% observed a single time.

The source of this sequence is a donor at least 40 years old with multiple myeloma. Sequenced material: a population of CD138-negative cells sorted from bone marrow. The gene calls are TRBV7-9 and TRBJ1-1; weak D call: TRBD1 (5 bases). CDR3 sequence (DNA): TGTGCCAGCAGCCCCGGGACCACGGGTACTGAAGCTTTCTTT. Protein sequence: CASSPGTTGTEAFF.